What follows are 5 T cell receptor beta chains derived from one specimen sequenced in a study of CD8 T cells in ankylosing spondylitis. Each CDR3 protein is one row after TCRdb ran MiXCR on the 5' RACE reads. The repertoire holds about 250,000 distinct CDR3 sequences, with around 25% as singletons. Sequenced input: blood, either unsorted or a sorted T cell fraction (not recorded which). These receptors were taken from a male donor with ankylosing spondylitis or in good health (not recorded which).

This clonotype was counted between two and nine times. The rearrangement links TRBV7-8 to TRBJ2-3; possible D gene TRBD2, 5 bases. CDR1 and CDR2 from the germline V gene are SGHVS and FQNEAQ. Trimming removed 2 bases from V and 5 bases from J, with 8 bases in between. The CDR3 consists of 13 residues. CDR3 DNA: TGTGCCAGCAGCTTAACTAGGGTAGATACGCAGTATTTT. It codes for CASSLTRVDTQYF.

The V call is TRBV20-1, the J call TRBJ2-3; the D gene is possibly TRBD2 (5 bases). From germline, CDR1 is DFQATT and CDR2 SNEGSKA (reference sequence). The CDR3 is 14 residues long. V lost 3 bases and J lost 3, with 13 bases in between. CDR3 loop: CSASSNRGTDTQYF. The DNA of the CDR3 is TGCAGTGCTAGTTCTAATCGCGGGACAGATACGCAGTATTTT.

This clonotype was seen a few times. CDR3 nucleotide sequence: TGCGCCAGCAGCCAAGATGTGGCAGTCAATCAGCCCCAGCATTTT. As protein: CASSQDVAVNQPQHF. V is TRBV4-1 and J is TRBJ1-5; unclear D gene. This CDR3 has 15 residues. The germline CDR1 and CDR2 sequences are MGHRA and YSYEKL. The V and J ends lost 0 bases and 3 bases respectively, with 9 bases between them.

The rearrangement joins TRBV20-1 to TRBJ2-3, with 8 nucleotides matching TRBD2. J was trimmed by 0 bases and V by 3 bases; bases with no gene match: 5. Per germline, CDR1 DFQATT and CDR2 SNEGSKA (reference sequence). CDR3 length: 15 amino acids. Written as DNA, the CDR3 is TGCAGTGCTAGTCCAGCGGGGGATAGCACAGATACGCAGTATTTT. It yields the protein CSASPAGDSTDTQYF.

In its sample, this clonotype was seen many times. The rearrangement joins TRBV20-1 to TRBJ1-2, with D uncertain. The CDR3 runs 11 residues. The V end lost 5 bases, the J end lost 7 bases, and 11 bases lay between the germline ends. Germline assignment: CDR1 DFQATT and CDR2 SNEGSKA (reference sequence). The CDR3 loop reads CSAGRLGGYTF. The CDR3, as DNA: TGCAGTGCTGGGCGCTTAGGTGGCTACACCTTC.